The table lists the clone carrying this T cell receptor beta chain with a few counts. Its antigen remains unidentified. The sample belongs to a study of cytomegalovirus exposure and HLA in healthy donors. General study points: Segments of the TCR beta V type were, in most cases, productive about 87% or about 30% of the time in an earlier analysis. Reportedly, diagnosis of cytomegalovirus status by the classifier showed high specificity and sensitivity. By HLA locus, TCR association rates varied in a later analysis, with DRB1 showing the most and HLA-C the fewest. Later on, analysis showed that most CMV-associated TCR beta chains appeared to be HLA-restricted.

Per the germline V gene, CDR1 is SGHNT and CDR2 is YYREEE (reference sequence). CDR3 size: 14 residues. Trimming stripped 3 bases from V and 7 bases from J, with 13 bases between. The PCR employed 60 Vbeta primers together with 13 Jbeta primers. Some clones are missing from TCRdb's copy, which holds only in-frame ones; the method was immunoSEQ multiplex PCR. The sample records some 77,000 clones, roughly 80% being singletons. V and J are TRBV5-4 and TRBJ1-4, with a weak D call TRBD1 (5 bases). Source material: PBMCs. The sequence derives from a woman aged 50 to 60 in good health and CMV-seropositive. CDR3 nucleotide sequence: TGTGCCAGCAGCTGGGGCCTGGGGCGTGAAAAACTGTTTTTT. Translated, it gives CASSWGLGREKLFF.